This T cell receptor beta chain was sequenced during a study of human T cells and chemical hapten exposure. MiXCR, applied by TCRdb to the RACE reads, yields one record per CDR3 protein. The sample contains fewer than 80,000 distinct CDR3 sequences, around 10% of which appear only once. The CDR3 is 15 amino acids. The junction had 5 bases not matched to a gene; V was cut back by 3 bases and J by 5 bases. Germline V gives CDR1 LNHDA, CDR2 SQIVND (reference sequence). Regarding time point: patch test 3, about 24 weeks after DPC sensitization. Treatment defined: therapeutic diphenylcyclopropenone sensitization with weekly scalp DPC.

This TCR came from a young woman with alopecia areata. Some clones in this sample may be carry-over from other donors' samples. The sample in question was whole blood, obtained in connection with sensitization to the hapten diphenylcyclopropenone (DPC). The chain couples TRBV19 to TRBJ1-5, with 9 bases that match TRBD1. In nucleotides, the CDR3 is TGTGCCAGTAGTATCCCGACAGGGGGGTATCAGCCCCAGCATTTT. Its translation: CASSIPTGGYQPQHF.